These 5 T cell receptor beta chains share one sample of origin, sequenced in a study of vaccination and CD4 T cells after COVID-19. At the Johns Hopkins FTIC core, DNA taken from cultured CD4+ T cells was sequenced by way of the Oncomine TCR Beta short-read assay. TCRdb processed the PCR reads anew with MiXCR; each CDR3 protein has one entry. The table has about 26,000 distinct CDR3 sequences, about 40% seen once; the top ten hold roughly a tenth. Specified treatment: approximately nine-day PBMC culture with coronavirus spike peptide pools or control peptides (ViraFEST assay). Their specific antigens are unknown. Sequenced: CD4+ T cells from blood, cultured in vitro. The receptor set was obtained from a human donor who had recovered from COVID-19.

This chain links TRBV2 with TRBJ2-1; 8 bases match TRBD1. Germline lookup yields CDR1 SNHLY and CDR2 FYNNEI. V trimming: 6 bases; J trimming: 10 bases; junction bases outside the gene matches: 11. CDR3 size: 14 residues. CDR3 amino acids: CASRKKSTGVEQFF. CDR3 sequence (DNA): TGTGCCAGCAGGAAGAAATCGACAGGGGTGGAGCAGTTCTTC.

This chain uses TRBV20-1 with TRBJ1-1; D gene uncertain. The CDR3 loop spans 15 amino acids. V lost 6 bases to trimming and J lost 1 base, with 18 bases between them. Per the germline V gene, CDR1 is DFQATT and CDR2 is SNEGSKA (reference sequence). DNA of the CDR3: TGCAGTGCCCCGGGCCGGGGATCGAGGAACACTGAAGCTTTCTTT. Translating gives CSAPGRGSRNTEAFF.

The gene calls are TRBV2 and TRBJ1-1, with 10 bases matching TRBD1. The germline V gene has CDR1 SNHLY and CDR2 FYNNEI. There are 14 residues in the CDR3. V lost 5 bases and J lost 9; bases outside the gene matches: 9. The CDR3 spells CASSTGQGTSKAFF. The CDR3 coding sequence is TGTGCCAGCAGTACGGGACAGGGGACGTCGAAAGCTTTCTTT.

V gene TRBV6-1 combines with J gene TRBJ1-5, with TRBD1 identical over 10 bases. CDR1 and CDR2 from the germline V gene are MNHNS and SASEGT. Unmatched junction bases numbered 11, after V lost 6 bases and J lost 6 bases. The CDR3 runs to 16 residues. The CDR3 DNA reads TGTGCCAGCAGCGACACGGACAGGGGGTTTGTTCAGCCCCAGCATTTT. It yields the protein CASSDTDRGFVQPQHF.

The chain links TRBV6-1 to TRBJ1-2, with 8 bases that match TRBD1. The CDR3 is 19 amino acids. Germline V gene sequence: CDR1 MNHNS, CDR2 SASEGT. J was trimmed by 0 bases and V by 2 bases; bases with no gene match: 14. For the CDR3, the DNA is TGTGCCAGCAGTGAATTCGCCCGGACCGGGACAGGTCCTAACTATGGCTACACCTTC. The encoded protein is CASSEFARTGTGPNYGYTF.